The 32 T cell receptor beta chains below come from one sample, sequenced in a study of blood T cell repertoires in COVID-19. The data were produced by immunoSEQ multiplex PCR, yet TCRdb's version contains in-frame clones alone and is incomplete. The table includes a few hundred thousand clones, around 81% detected once. Sequenced input: PBMCs or T cells enriched from blood (not recorded which). These receptor sequences come from a man aged 50-59 years who had recovered from COVID-19.

Points on this clone: The identical CDR3 is also encoded by other nucleotide sequences in the sample. The V gene is TRBV2, the J gene TRBJ2-3; 7 bases fit TRBD2. The V and J ends lost 2 bases and 2 bases, in that order; junction bases with no gene match: 4. Germline V CDR1 and CDR2: SNHLY, FYNNEI. The CDR3 runs to 15 residues. The CDR3 nucleotides read TGTGCCAGCAGTGAATTAGCGGGTAACACAGATACGCAGTATTTT. It specifies CASSELAGNTDTQYF. The variable domain in full, with the rest retrieved from reference TRBV2 and TRBJ2-3, is EPEVTQTPSHQVTQMGQEVILRCVPISNHLYFYWYRQILGQKVEFLVSFYNNEISEKSEIFDDQFSVERPDGSNFTLKIRSTKLEDSAMYFCASSELAGNTDTQYFGPGTRLTVL.

In its sample, this clone was seen once. This CDR3 reads CASSLASGNGYEQYF. CDR3 coding DNA: TGTGCCAGCAGCTTGGCCTCGGGAAATGGCTACGAGCAGTACTTC. The gene calls are TRBV5-6 and TRBJ2-7; the D gene is possibly TRBD2 (5 bases). The CDR3 loop spans 15 amino acids. Germline lookup yields CDR1 SGHDT and CDR2 YYEEEE. V lost 0 bases and J 3 bases, leaving 13 bases between the germline ends.

The chain employs TRBV19 and TRBJ1-1; D not certain. The V end lost 7 bases, the J end lost 2 bases, and 11 bases lay between the germline ends. The CDR3 is 13 amino acids. Germline-derived CDR1 and CDR2 are LNHDA and SQIVND (reference sequence). The CDR3 protein is CASTQEGNTEAFF. For the CDR3, the DNA is TGTGCCAGTACCCAAGAGGGAAACACTGAAGCTTTCTTT.

V is TRBV4-2 and J is TRBJ2-7; TRBD1 matches at 7 bases. The V gene's germline CDR1 is LGHNA and CDR2 YNFKEQ. This CDR3 is built from 15 residues. J was trimmed by 7 bases and V by 2 bases; bases with no gene match: 11. The CDR3 bases are TGTGCCAGCAGCCAAACCGGGACAGAACTTACGGAGCAGTACTTC. It encodes CASSQTGTELTEQYF.

The rearrangement uses TRBV9 and TRBJ2-3, with TRBD2 matching over 11 bases. In germline, CDR1 is SGDLS, CDR2 YYNGEE. This CDR3 is built from 15 residues. Trimming at V came to 0 bases and at J to 7 bases, leaving 4 bases not matched to a gene. CDR3 nucleotides: TGTGCCAGCAGCGTAGTCCCTAGCGGGGGGTATACGCAGTATTTT. It is translated as CASSVVPSGGYTQYF.

J is TRBJ2-3 and V is TRBV5-1; perhaps TRBD1 as D (5 bases). Germline V gene sequence: CDR1 SGHRS, CDR2 YFSETQ. This CDR3 is 14 amino acids long. V was trimmed by 2 bases and J by 2 bases, leaving 9 bases between them. DNA for the CDR3: TGCGCCAGCAGCTTTGGACAAGACACAGATACGCAGTATTTT. Amino acids: CASSFGQDTDTQYF.

This chain links TRBV6-5 with TRBJ2-2; TRBD1 might be the D (6 bases). Germline CDR1 reads MNHEY; CDR2 reads SVGAGI. Deletions cut 6 bases from V and 2 bases from J, with 13 bases between. The CDR3 runs 15 residues. The DNA of the CDR3 is TGTGCCAGCAGAGAGTGGGGGCCCAACACCGGGGAGCTGTTTTTT. Translated: CASREWGPNTGELFF.

V gene TRBV9 combines with J gene TRBJ1-4; tentative D call: TRBD1 (5 bases). The V end lost 4 bases, the J end lost 4 bases, and 11 bases lay between the germline ends. The CDR3 totals 14 residues. Germline CDR1 is SGDLS and CDR2 is YYNGEE. The CDR3 is CASSIDRSNEKLFF. CDR3 nucleotides: TGTGCCAGCAGCATTGACAGAAGTAATGAAAAACTGTTTTTT.

V and J are TRBV6-5 and TRBJ1-3, with D hard to call. Trimming pared 5 bases from V and 1 base from J, leaving 9 bases between. CDR1 and CDR2 from the germline V gene are MNHEY and SVGAGI. The CDR3 totals 14 residues. The CDR3 bases are TGTGCCAGCAGTCCCGCGGTTTCTGGAAACACCATATATTTT. Its translation: CASSPAVSGNTIYF.

This clone was detected once. The CDR3, as DNA: TGTGCCAGCAGCCTTGGGGGGTGGGATCAGCCCCAGCATTTT. Amino acid sequence: CASSLGGWDQPQHF. This chain uses TRBV7-2 with TRBJ1-5, with a weak D call TRBD1 (5 bases). Trimming stripped 5 bases from V and 5 bases from J, with 13 bases between. CDR1 is SGHTA and CDR2 is FQGNSA in the germline V gene. CDR3 size: 14 residues.

The gene calls are TRBV19 and TRBJ1-3; no definite D call. The CDR3 runs to 16 residues. Germline V gene lookup returns CDR1 LNHDA and CDR2 SQIVND (reference sequence). V lost 2 bases and J lost 0, with 11 bases in between. CDR3 in DNA: TGTGCCAGTAGTATATCGGCAGGCTCCTCTGGAAACACCATATATTTT. This encodes CASSISAGSSGNTIYF.

This clone was detected only once. This chain uses TRBV3-1 (or the pseudogene TRBV3-2) with TRBJ2-1; TRBD1 agrees at 11 bases. CDR1 is LGHDT, CDR2 YNNKEL, per germline (reference sequence). Losses at the gene ends were 3 bases for V and 8 bases for J; bases not matched to a gene: 9. The CDR3 sequence is 16 residues long. CDR3 nucleotide sequence: TGTGCCAGCAGCCATGCCAGGTGGACAGGGGGCCATGAGCAGTTCTTC. Its protein is CASSHARWTGGHEQFF.

The chain has TRBV4-3 and TRBJ2-7, with TRBD2 identical over 7 bases. Germline CDR1 LGHNA, CDR2 YSLEER. V lost 4 bases, J lost 2 bases, and 5 bases stayed unmatched. This CDR3 has 14 amino acids. DNA for the CDR3: TGCGCCAGCAGCCGGGGAGGGAAGGCCTACGAGCAGTACTTC. Its translation: CASSRGGKAYEQYF.

The rearrangement uses TRBV5-1 and TRBJ2-2; TRBD2 might be the D (6 bases). The CDR3 consists of 15 residues. Germline values: CDR1 SGHRS, CDR2 YFSETQ. Trimming took 3 bases from V and 4 from J, leaving 13 bases between them. The CDR3 loop reads CASSSRDFLTGELFF. In DNA, the CDR3 is TGCGCCAGCAGCTCCCGGGACTTTCTCACCGGGGAGCTGTTTTTT. Based on the CDR3 plus reference TRBV5-1 and TRBJ2-2, the full variable domain is KAGVTQTPRYLIKTRGQQVTLSCSPISGHRSVSWYQQTPGQGLQFLFEYFSETQRNKGNFPGRFSGRQFSNSRSEMNVSTLELGDSALYLCASSSRDFLTGELFFGEGSRLTVL.

The rearrangement links TRBV7-3 to TRBJ2-3; 8 bases match TRBD2. CDR1 and CDR2 (germline): SGHTA, FQGTGA. V lost 5 bases to trimming and J lost 5 bases; unmatched junction nucleotides: 6. The CDR3 runs 14 residues. This CDR3 is CASSRAGAVDTQYF. CDR3 nucleotide sequence: TGTGCCAGCAGCCGAGCGGGAGCGGTAGATACGCAGTATTTT.

The chain employs TRBV6-5 and TRBJ2-7, with D possibly being TRBD1 (6 bases). The CDR3 length is 12 residues. Trimming removed 6 bases from V and 7 bases from J, with 13 bases in between. Looked up from germline, CDR1 is MNHEY and CDR2 is SVGAGI. DNA of the CDR3: TGTGCCAGCAGCGCCGGGACATGGGAGCAGTACTTC. It specifies CASSAGTWEQYF.

This chain joins TRBV7-3 and TRBJ2-2, with no clear D. CDR1 is SGHTA and CDR2 is FQGTGA in the germline V gene. This CDR3 has 13 residues. Trimming pared 6 bases from V and 6 bases from J, leaving 11 bases between. As DNA, the CDR3 is TGTGCCAGCAGTTTGCGGATTGCCGGGGAGCTGTTTTTT. Protein sequence: CASSLRIAGELFF.

The chain has TRBV19 and TRBJ1-2, with TRBD1 matching 7 bases. Trimming at V came to 3 bases and at J to 5 bases, leaving 6 bases not matched to a gene. The CDR3 contains 14 residues. Germline V gene data show CDR1 as LNHDA and CDR2 as SQIVND (reference sequence). This CDR3 reads CASSIPDRVYGYTF. The DNA of the CDR3 is TGTGCCAGTAGTATCCCTGACAGGGTGTATGGCTACACCTTC.

In its sample, this clone was seen once. The CDR3 nucleotides are TGTGCCAGCAGTCCGGCAGGGTCGGGTGAGCAGTTCTTC. This codes for CASSPAGSGEQFF. The chain has TRBV6-2 or TRBV6-3 and TRBJ2-1, with D perhaps TRBD1 (5 bases). V dropped 5 bases and J dropped 9 bases, with 14 bases sitting between them. CDR3 length: 13 residues. Germline V CDR1 and CDR2: MNHEY, SVGEGT.

This clone has a handful of counts. This chain uses TRBV5-1 with TRBJ2-2, with D perhaps TRBD2 (6 bases). Deletions cut 1 base from V and 1 base from J, with 14 bases between. The CDR3 has 17 residues. Germline V CDR1 and CDR2: SGHRS, YFSETQ. CDR3 sequence reads: CASSLWGGTGNTGELFF. DNA for the CDR3: TGCGCCAGCAGCTTGTGGGGCGGGACGGGGAACACCGGGGAGCTGTTTTTT.

The chain has TRBV19 and TRBJ1-1; D perhaps matches TRBD1 (5 bases). Trimming left V 2 bases short and J 0 bases short, with 13 bases between. Per the germline V gene, CDR1 is LNHDA and CDR2 is SQIVND (reference sequence). CDR3 length: 16 amino acids. The CDR3 spells CASSIRVRGMNTEAFF. As DNA, the CDR3 is TGTGCCAGTAGTATAAGGGTTCGGGGGATGAACACTGAAGCTTTCTTT.

V usage is TRBV28 and J usage is TRBJ2-1, with a possible D match to TRBD2 (5 bases). Germline CDR1 MDHEN, CDR2 SYDVKM. V lost 4 bases and J 4 bases, leaving 8 bases between the germline ends. This CDR3 comprises 13 residues. The CDR3 loop is CASSSEDYNEQFF. CDR3 DNA: TGTGCCAGCAGTTCGGAGGATTACAATGAGCAGTTCTTC.

The rearrangement uses TRBV9 and TRBJ1-2, with D tentatively TRBD1 (5 bases). CDR3 length: 15 residues. Germline V gene data show CDR1 as SGDLS and CDR2 as YYNGEE. The ends were cut back, 0 bases at V and 0 bases at J, with 9 bases in the middle. The CDR3: CASSVDPGTNYGYTF. In DNA, the CDR3 is TGTGCCAGCAGCGTAGATCCAGGGACTAACTATGGCTACACCTTC. Full variable domain (remainder filled in from reference TRBV9 and TRBJ1-2): DSGVTQTPKHLITATGQRVTLRCSPRSGDLSVYWYQQSLDQGLQFLIQYYNGEERAKGNILERFSAQQFPDLHSELNLSSLELGDSALYFCASSVDPGTNYGYTFGSGTRLTVV.

This clone was detected once. The chain joins TRBV11-1 to TRBJ2-3; no firm D call. The germline V and J ends were trimmed by 1 base and 0 bases, with 11 bases remaining between them. Germline CDR1 reads SGHAT; CDR2 reads FQDESV (reference sequence). The CDR3 extends over 16 amino acids. CDR3: CASSLGKATSTDTQYF. The CDR3 DNA reads TGTGCCAGCAGCTTAGGCAAAGCGACTAGCACAGATACGCAGTATTTT.

The V and J genes are TRBV24-1 and TRBJ2-2, with 8 bases lining up with TRBD2. J gave up 6 bases and V 5 bases, and 4 bases lay outside the gene matches. Per germline, CDR1 KGHDR and CDR2 SFDVKD. The CDR3 loop spans 14 amino acids. CDR3: CATSAGGGSGELFF. CDR3 bases: TGTGCCACCAGTGCCGGGGGGGGTTCCGGGGAGCTGTTTTTT.

The rearrangement links TRBV7-8 to TRBJ1-1; 12 nucleotides line up with TRBD1. CDR3 length equals 12 residues. With 10 bases clipped from V and 9 bases from J, the junction kept 6 bases outside the gene matches. CDR1 and CDR2 (germline): SGHVS, FQNEAQ. CDR3 residues: CATIGTGGKAFF. The CDR3 DNA is TGTGCCACTATCGGGACAGGGGGCAAAGCTTTCTTT.

This clone was observed at least ten times. This chain uses TRBV7-8 with TRBJ2-2, with 9 bases lining up with TRBD1. The V and J ends lost 5 bases and 7 bases, in that order; junction bases with no gene match: 5. Germline CDR1 and CDR2: SGHVS and FQNEAQ. CDR3 size: 14 residues. Here the CDR3 reads CASSPTGGLGELFF. As DNA, the CDR3 is TGTGCCAGCAGCCCTACAGGGGGCCTCGGGGAGCTGTTTTTT.

V usage is TRBV12-3 or TRBV12-4 and J usage is TRBJ1-5; D is perhaps TRBD1 (6 bases). V lost 11 bases, J lost 7 bases, and 15 bases lay in between. The CDR3 sequence is 12 residues long. The CDR3 here is CAGGRGGQPQHF. The CDR3 DNA reads TGTGCCGGGGGCCGGGGCGGACAGCCCCAGCATTTT.

V gene TRBV3-1 (or the pseudogene TRBV3-2) combines with J gene TRBJ2-7; the match to TRBD2 covers 11 bases. The V and J ends lost 6 bases and 2 bases, in that order; junction bases with no gene match: 6. CDR3 length: 15 residues. CDR1 is LGHDT, CDR2 YNNKEL, per germline (reference sequence). CDR3: CASSPVAGGPYEQYF. The CDR3 DNA reads as TGTGCCAGCAGTCCAGTAGCGGGAGGGCCCTACGAGCAGTACTTC.

The rearrangement joins TRBV10-3 to TRBJ2-2, with TRBD2 matching over 8 bases. The CDR3 contains 14 residues. The germline CDR1 and CDR2 sequences are ENHRY and SYGVKD. V shed 8 bases, J shed 0 bases, and the junction held 2 bases outside the gene matches. CDR3 nucleotide sequence: TGTGCCATCCACGGGGGGGCGAACACCGGGGAGCTGTTTTTT. Translated, it gives CAIHGGANTGELFF.

The CDR3 DNA follows: TGCGCCAGCAGCTTCGGGCGGGGCCTTGGCACAGATACGCAGTATTTT. Protein product: CASSFGRGLGTDTQYF. The rearrangement joins TRBV5-1 to TRBJ2-3; tentative D call: TRBD2 (6 bases). The ends were cut back, 2 bases at V and 1 base at J, with 14 bases in the middle. Germline V lookup: CDR1 SGHRS, CDR2 YFSETQ. The CDR3 totals 16 residues.

This clone was seen only once. This chain joins TRBV19 and TRBJ1-5; TRBD1 aligns across 10 bases. The V gene's germline CDR1 is LNHDA and CDR2 SQIVND (reference sequence). The CDR3 sequence is 16 residues long. The junction had 9 bases not matched to a gene; V was cut back by 3 bases and J by 7 bases. CDR3 in amino acids: CASSISRQGARQPQHF. CDR3 nucleotide sequence: TGTGCCAGTAGTATCTCCCGACAGGGGGCGAGGCAGCCCCAGCATTTT. Complete variable domain (other parts from reference TRBV19 and TRBJ1-5): DGGITQSPKYLFRKEGQNVTLSCEQNLNHDAMYWYRQDPGQGLRLIYYSQIVNDFQKGDIAEGYSVSREKKESFPLTVTSAQKNPTAFYLCASSISRQGARQPQHFGDGTRLSIL.